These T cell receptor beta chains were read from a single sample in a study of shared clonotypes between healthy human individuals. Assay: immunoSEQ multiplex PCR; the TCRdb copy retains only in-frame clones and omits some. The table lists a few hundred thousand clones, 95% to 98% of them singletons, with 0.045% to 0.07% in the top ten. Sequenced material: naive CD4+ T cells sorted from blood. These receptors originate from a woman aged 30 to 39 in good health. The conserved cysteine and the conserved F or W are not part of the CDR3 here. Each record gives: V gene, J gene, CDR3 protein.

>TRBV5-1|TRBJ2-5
ASSVGLAGETQY
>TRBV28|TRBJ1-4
ASSTHGEKLF
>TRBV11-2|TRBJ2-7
ASSPDLTGQPGEQY
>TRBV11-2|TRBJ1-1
ASSFPTEAF
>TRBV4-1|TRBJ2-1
ASSHSFRGASYNEQF
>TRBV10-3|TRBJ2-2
AIRGQGRSTGELF
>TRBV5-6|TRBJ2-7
ASSAESYEQY
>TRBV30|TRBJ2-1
AWSDGSDNEQF
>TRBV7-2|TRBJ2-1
ASSAPGGRGQF
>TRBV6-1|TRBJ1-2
ASSEAEGGWGYT
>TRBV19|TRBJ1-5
ASRNPGARGYNQPQH
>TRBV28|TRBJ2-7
ASNLLGGGHEQY
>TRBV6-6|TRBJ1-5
ASMGAGGINQPQH
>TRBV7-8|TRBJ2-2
ASSGVNTGELF
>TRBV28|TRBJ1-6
ASSFLGSSYNSPLH
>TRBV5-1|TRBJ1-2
ASSRLGGNMGYT
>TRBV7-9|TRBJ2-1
ASSTGYNEQF
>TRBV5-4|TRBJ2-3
ASSLSQADTQY
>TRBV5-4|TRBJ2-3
ASSSGQAVDTQY
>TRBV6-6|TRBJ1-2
ASSPNGGDGYT
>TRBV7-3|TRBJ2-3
ASSLGRGDTQY
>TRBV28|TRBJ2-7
ASSFQGRPYEQY
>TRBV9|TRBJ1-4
ASSDRDRDEKLF
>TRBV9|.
ASSVVPENPYEQY
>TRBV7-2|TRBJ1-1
ASSLFLGYTEAF
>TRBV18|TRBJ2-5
ASSGPEKETQY
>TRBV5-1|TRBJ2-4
ASSPIGRPGEY
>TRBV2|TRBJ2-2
ASSRQGTGELF
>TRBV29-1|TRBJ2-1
SARTPRNNEQF
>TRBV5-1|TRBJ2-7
ASSLDQGVPSYEQY
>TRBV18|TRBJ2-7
ASSSMDYGYEQY
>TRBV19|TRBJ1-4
ASTLGRESNEKLF
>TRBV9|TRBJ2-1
ASSVDRSAWDEQF
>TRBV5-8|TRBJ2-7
ASSPRTGRQQY
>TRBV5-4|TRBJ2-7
ASSLGGDSVLFYEQY
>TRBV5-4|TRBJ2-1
ASSLGGTSFVYEQF
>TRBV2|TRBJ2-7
ASSPGQFLYEQY
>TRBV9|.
ASSVGAGGTYEQY
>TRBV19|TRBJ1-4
ASSMTGAVF
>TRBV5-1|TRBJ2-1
ASSLAPGQGAFNEQF
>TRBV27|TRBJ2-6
ATLAEPAPGANVLT
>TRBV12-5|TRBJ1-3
ASGLFWAKPVAPKRSGNTIY
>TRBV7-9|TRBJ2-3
ASSTGEGADTQY